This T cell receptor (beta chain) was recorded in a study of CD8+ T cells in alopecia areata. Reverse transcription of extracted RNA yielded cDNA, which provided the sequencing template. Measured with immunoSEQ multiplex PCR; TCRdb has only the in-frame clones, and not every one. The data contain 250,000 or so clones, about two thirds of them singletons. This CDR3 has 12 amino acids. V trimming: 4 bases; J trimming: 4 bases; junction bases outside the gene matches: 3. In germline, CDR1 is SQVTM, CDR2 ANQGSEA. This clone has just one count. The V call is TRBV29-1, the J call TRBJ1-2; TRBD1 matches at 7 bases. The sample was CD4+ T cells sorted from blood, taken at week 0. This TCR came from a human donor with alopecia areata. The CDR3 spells CSVGAGGYGYTF. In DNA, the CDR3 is TGCAGCGTTGGAGCAGGGGGCTATGGCTACACCTTC.